Below are 3 T cell receptor beta chains sequenced from a single sample in a study of vaccination effects on CD4 cells after COVID-19. Sequencing used immunoSEQ multiplex PCR; TCRdb keeps in-frame clones, though not all of them. The data contain some 41,000 clones, around 66% of them singletons. Antigen-specific CD4+ T cells were expanded (with viral peptide pools) by the ViraFEST assay ahead of sequencing. Culture proceeded for about ten days, and CD4+ T cells were then isolated. Previously uninfected by SARS-CoV-2, the vaccine recipients also showed negative nucleocapsid antibodies. The antigens these receptors bind are not known. Sequencing used CD4+ T cells from PBMCs cultured with HCoV-OC43 spike peptides, obtained before COVID-19 vaccination. Subset given: HCoV-OC43 spike overlapping peptide pool stimulation. The receptors come from a human donor who received a COVID-19 vaccine.

The rearrangement joins TRBV7-9 to TRBJ2-4, with D perhaps TRBD1 or TRBD2 (7 bases each). Trimming took 2 bases from V and 2 from J, leaving 19 bases between them. Germline-derived CDR1 and CDR2 are SEHNR and FQNEAQ (reference sequence). The CDR3 sequence is 18 residues long. CDR3 nucleotides: TGTGCCAGCAGCTTATGGGGCCGACAGGGAGGGCCCAAAAACATTCAGTACTTC. The encoded protein is CASSLWGRQGGPKNIQYF.

V gene TRBV19 combines with J gene TRBJ2-7; 7 bases are shared with TRBD1. With V trimmed by 4 bases and J by 3 bases, 6 bases remained unmatched. The CDR3 spans 14 residues. Germline CDR1 LNHDA, CDR2 SQIVND (reference sequence). The CDR3 loop is CASSRQGKGYEQYF. The DNA for the CDR3 is TGTGCCAGTAGTAGACAGGGTAAAGGCTACGAGCAGTACTTC.

CDR3 sequence reads: CASSIEAGDEAFF. CDR3 DNA sequence: TGTGCCAGTAGTATAGAGGCAGGGGATGAAGCTTTCTTT. The chain combines TRBV19 with TRBJ1-1, with D perhaps TRBD1 (6 bases). Looked up from germline, CDR1 is LNHDA and CDR2 is SQIVND (reference sequence). This CDR3 comprises 13 residues. V dropped 0 bases and J dropped 7 bases, with 9 bases sitting between them.